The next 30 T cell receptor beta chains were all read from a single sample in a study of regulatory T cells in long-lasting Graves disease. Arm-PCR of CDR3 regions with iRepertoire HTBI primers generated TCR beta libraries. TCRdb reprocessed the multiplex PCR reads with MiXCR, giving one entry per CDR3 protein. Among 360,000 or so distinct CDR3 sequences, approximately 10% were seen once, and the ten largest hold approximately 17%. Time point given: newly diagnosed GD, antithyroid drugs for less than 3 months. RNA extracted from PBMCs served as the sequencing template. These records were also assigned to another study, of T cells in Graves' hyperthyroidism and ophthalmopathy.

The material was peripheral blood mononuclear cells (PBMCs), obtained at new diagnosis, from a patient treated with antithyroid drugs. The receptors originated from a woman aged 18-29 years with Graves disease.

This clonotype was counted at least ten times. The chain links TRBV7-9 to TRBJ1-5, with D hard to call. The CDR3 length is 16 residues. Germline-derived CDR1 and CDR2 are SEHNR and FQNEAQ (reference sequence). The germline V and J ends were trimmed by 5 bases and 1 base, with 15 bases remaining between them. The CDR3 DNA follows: TGTGCCAGCAGCCCTTGGGAGCACGAGAGCAATCAGCCCCAGCATTTT. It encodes CASSPWEHESNQPQHF.

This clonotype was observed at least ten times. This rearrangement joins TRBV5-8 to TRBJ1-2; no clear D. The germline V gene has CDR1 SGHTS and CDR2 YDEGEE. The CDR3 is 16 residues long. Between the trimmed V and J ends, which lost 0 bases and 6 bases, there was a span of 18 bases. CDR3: CASSLASRQERNGYTF. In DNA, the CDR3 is TGTGCCAGCAGCTTGGCCTCTCGGCAGGAACGGAATGGCTACACCTTC.

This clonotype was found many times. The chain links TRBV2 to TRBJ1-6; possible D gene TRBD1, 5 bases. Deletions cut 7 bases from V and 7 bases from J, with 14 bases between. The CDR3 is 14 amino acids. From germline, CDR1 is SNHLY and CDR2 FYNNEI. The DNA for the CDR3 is TGTGCCAGCAAGGAGGGGTTCCTGAATTCACCCCTCCACTTT. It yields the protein CASKEGFLNSPLHF. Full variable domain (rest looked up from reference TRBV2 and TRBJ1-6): EPEVTQTPSHQVTQMGQEVILRCVPISNHLYFYWYRQILGQKVEFLVSFYNNEISEKSEIFDDQFSVERPDGSNFTLKIRSTKLEDSAMYFCASKEGFLNSPLHFGNGTRLTVT.

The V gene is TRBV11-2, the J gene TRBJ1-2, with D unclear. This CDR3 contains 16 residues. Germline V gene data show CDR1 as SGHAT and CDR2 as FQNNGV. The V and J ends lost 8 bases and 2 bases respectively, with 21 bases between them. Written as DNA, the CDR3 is TGTGCCAGCCGGGATTATAGGTTGACAAACAACTATGGCTACACCTTC. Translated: CASRDYRLTNNYGYTF. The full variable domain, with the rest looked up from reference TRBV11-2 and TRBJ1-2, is EAGVAQSPRYKIIEKRQSVAFWCNPISGHATLYWYQQILGQGPKLLIQFQNNGVVDDSQLPKDRFSAERLKGVDSTLKIQPAKLEDSAVYLCASRDYRLTNNYGYTFGSGTRLTVV.

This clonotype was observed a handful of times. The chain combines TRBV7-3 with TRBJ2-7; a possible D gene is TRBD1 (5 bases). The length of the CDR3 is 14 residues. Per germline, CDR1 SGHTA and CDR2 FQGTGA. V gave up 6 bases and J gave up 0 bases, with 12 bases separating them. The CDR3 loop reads CASSPNRNSYEQYF. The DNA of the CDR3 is TGTGCCAGCAGTCCTAACAGGAACTCCTACGAGCAGTACTTC.

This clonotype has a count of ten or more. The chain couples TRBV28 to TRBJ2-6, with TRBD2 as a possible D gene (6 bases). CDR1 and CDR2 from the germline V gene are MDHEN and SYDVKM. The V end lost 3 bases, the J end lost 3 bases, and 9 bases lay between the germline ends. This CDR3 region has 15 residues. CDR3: CASSLLGGGANVLTF. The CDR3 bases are TGTGCCAGCAGTTTGCTGGGGGGTGGGGCCAACGTCCTGACTTTC.

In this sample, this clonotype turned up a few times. The CDR3 coding sequence is TGTGCCAGCAGTTATCCGGACAGATCGAATGGCTACACCTTC. Residues: CASSYPDRSNGYTF. This chain connects TRBV6-2 or TRBV6-3 to TRBJ1-2, with D tentatively TRBD1 (6 bases). The CDR3 loop spans 14 amino acids. Per the germline V gene, CDR1 is MNHEY and CDR2 is SVGEGT. The germline V and J ends were trimmed by 3 bases and 6 bases, with 14 bases remaining between them.

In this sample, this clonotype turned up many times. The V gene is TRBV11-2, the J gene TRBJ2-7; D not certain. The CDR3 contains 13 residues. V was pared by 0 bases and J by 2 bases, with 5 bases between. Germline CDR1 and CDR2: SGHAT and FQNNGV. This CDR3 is CASSLDPAYEQYF. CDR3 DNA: TGTGCCAGCAGCTTAGATCCGGCCTACGAGCAGTACTTC.

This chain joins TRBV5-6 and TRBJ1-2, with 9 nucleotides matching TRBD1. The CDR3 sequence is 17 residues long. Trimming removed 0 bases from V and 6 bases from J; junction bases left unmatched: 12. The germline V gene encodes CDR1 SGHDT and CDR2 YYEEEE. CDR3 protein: CASSLVALIWDRDGYTF. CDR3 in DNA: TGTGCCAGCAGCTTGGTAGCCTTAATCTGGGACAGGGATGGCTACACCTTC.

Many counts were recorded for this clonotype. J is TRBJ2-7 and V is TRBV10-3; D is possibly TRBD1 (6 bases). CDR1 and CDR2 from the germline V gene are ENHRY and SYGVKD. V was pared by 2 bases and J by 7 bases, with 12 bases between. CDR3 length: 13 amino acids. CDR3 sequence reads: CAISEGQTGEQYF. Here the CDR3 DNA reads TGTGCCATCAGTGAGGGACAGACGGGAGAGCAGTACTTC.

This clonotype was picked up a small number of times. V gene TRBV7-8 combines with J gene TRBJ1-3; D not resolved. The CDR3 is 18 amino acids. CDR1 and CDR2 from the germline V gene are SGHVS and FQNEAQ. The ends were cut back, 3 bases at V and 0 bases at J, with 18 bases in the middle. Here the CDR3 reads CASSLYLQRLNSGNTIYF. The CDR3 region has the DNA TGTGCCAGCAGCTTGTATCTTCAAAGACTGAACTCTGGAAACACCATATATTTT.

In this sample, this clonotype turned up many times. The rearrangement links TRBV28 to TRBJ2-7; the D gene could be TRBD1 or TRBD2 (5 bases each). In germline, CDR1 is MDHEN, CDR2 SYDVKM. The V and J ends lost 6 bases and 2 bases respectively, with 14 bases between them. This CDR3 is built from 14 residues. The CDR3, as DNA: TGTGCCAGCAGATTAACCCGGGACCCCTACGAGCAGTACTTC. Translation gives CASRLTRDPYEQYF. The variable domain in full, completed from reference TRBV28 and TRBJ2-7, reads DVKVTQSSRYLVKRTGEKVFLECVQDMDHENMFWYRQDPGLGLRLIYFSYDVKMKEKGDIPEGYSVSREKKERFSLILESASTNQTSMYLCASRLTRDPYEQYFGPGTRLTVT.

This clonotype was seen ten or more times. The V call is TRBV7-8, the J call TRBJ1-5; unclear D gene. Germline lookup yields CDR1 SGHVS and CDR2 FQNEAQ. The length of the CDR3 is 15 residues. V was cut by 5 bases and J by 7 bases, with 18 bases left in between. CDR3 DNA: TGTGCCAGCAGCATATTAGAAGGAGCGGACCAGCCCCAGCATTTT. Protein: CASSILEGADQPQHF.

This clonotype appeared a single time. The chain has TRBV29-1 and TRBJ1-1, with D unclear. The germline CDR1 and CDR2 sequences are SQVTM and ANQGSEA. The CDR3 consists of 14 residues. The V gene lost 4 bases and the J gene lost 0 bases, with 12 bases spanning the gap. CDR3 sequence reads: CSVVTDALNTEAFF. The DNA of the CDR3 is TGCAGCGTTGTAACAGACGCACTGAACACTGAAGCTTTCTTT.

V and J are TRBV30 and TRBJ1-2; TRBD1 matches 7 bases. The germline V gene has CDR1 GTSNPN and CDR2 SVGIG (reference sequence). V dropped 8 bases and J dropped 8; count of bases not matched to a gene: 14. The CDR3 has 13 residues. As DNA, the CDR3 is TGTGCCAGCAGCCCCAGGGGGGCGCAGGGCTACACCTTC. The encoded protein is CASSPRGAQGYTF.

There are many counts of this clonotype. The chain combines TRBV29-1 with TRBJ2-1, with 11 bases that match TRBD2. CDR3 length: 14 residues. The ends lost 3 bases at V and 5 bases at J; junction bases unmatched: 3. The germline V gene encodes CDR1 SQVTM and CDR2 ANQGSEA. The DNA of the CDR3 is TGCAGCGTTGAGGGACTAGCGGAAAACAATGAGCAGTTCTTC. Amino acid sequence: CSVEGLAENNEQFF.

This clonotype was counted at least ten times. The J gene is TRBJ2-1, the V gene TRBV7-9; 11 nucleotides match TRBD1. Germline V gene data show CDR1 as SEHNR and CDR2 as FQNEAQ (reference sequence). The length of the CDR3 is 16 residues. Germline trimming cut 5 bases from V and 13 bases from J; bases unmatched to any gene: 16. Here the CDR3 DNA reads TGTGCCAGCAGCGGACAAGGACAGGGGGCTCCGAATCGACAGTTCTTC. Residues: CASSGQGQGAPNRQFF.

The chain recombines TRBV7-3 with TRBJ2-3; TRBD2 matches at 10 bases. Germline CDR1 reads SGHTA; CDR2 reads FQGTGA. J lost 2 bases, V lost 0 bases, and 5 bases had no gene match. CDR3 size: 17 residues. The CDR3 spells CASSLTALAGATDTQYF. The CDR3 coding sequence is TGTGCCAGCAGCTTAACGGCCCTAGCGGGGGCCACAGATACGCAGTATTTT.

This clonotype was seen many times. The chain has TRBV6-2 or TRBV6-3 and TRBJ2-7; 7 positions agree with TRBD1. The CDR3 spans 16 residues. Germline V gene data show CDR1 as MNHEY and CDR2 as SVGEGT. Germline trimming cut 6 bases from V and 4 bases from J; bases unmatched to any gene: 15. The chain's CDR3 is CASRARGQSPLYEQYF. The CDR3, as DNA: TGTGCCAGCAGGGCCAGGGGACAGAGTCCCCTTTACGAGCAGTACTTC.

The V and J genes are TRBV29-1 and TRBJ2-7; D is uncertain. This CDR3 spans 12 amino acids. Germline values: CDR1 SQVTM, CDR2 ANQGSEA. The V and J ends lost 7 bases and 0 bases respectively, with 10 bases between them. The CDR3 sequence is CSALTVSYEQYF. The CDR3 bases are TGCAGCGCCCTCACGGTCTCCTACGAGCAGTACTTC.

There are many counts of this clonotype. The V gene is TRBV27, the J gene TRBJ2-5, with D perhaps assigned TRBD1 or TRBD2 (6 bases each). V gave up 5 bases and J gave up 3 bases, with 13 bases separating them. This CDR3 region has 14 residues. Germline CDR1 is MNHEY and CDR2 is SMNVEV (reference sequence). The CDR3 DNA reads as TGTGCCAGCAGTCTTTCGGGGGCGAAAGAGACCCAGTACTTC. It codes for CASSLSGAKETQYF.

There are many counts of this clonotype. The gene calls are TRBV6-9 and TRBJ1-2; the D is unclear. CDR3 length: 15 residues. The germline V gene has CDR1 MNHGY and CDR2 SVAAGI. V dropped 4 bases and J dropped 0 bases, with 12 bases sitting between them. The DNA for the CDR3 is TGTGCCAGCAGTTTTTCGGCCAGTTCTAACTATGGCTACACCTTC. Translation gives CASSFSASSNYGYTF.

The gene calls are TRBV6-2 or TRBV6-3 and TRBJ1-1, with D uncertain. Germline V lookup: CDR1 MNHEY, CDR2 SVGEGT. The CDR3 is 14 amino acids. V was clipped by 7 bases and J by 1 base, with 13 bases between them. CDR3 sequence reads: CASTDLESNTEAFF. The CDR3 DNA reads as TGTGCCAGCACCGACCTAGAGTCGAACACTGAAGCTTTCTTT.

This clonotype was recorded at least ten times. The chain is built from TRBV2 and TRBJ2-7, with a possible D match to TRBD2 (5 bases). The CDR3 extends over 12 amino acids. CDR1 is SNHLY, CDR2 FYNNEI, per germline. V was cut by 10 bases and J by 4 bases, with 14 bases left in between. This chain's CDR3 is CATVLRDYEQYF. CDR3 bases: TGTGCCACCGTGCTTCGGGATTACGAGCAGTACTTC.

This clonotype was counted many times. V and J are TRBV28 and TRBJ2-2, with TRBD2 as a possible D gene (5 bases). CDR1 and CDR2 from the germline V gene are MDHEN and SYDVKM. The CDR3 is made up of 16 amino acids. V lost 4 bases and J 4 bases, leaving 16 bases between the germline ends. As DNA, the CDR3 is TGTGCCAGCAGTTCTCAGCTAGCCTACTCCACCGGGGAGCTGTTTTTT. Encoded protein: CASSSQLAYSTGELFF. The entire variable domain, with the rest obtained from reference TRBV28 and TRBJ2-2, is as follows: DVKVTQSSRYLVKRTGEKVFLECVQDMDHENMFWYRQDPGLGLRLIYFSYDVKMKEKGDIPEGYSVSREKKERFSLILESASTNQTSMYLCASSSQLAYSTGELFFGEGSRLTVL.

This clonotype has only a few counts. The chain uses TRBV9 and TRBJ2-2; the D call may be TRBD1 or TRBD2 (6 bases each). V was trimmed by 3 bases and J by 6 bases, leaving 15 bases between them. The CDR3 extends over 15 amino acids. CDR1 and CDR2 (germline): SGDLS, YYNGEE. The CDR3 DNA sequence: TGTGCCAGCAGCGAGGAAGGGGGGATCGCCGGGGAGCTGTTTTTT. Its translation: CASSEEGGIAGELFF.

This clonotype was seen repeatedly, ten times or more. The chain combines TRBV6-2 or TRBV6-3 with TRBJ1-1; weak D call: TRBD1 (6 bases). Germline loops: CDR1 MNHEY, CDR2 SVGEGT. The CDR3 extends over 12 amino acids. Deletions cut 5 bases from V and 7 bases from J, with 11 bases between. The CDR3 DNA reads TGTGCCAGCAGTCGGGGGCGTCTTGAAGCTTTCTTT. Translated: CASSRGRLEAFF.

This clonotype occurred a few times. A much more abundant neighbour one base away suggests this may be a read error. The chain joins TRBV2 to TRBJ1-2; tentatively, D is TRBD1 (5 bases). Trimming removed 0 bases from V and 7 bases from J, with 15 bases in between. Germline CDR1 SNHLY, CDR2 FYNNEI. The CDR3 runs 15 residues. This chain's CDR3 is CASSEAGRGSGGYTF. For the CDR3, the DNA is TGTGCCAGCAGTGAAGCGGGCCGGGGGTCTGGTGGCTACACCTTC.

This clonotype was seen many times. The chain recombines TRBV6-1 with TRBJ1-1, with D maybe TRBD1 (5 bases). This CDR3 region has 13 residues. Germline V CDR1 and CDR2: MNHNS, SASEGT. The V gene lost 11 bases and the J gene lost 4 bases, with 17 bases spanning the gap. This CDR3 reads CAFLVDRSTEAFF. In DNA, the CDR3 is TGTGCCTTTCTGGTTGACAGATCCACTGAAGCTTTCTTT.

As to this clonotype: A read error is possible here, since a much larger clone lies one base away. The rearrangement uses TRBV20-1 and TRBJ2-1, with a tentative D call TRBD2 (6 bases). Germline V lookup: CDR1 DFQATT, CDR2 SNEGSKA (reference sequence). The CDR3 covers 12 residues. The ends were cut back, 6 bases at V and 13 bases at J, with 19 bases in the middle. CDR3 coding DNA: TGCAGTGCCCGCCTAGCGCAAGAGACCCAGTTCTTC. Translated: CSARLAQETQFF.